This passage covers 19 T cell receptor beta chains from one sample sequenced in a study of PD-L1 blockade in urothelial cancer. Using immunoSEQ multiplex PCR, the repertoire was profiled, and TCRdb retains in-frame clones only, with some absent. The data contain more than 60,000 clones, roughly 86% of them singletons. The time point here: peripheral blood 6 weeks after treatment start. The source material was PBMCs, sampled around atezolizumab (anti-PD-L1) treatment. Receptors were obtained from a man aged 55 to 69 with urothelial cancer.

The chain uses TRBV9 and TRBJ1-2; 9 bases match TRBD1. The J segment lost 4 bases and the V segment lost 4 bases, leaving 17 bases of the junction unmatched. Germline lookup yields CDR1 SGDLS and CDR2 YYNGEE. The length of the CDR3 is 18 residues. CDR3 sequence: CASSPSLGTGRTFYGYTF. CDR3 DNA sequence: TGTGCCAGCAGCCCCAGCCTTGGGACAGGGCGTACATTCTATGGCTACACCTTC.

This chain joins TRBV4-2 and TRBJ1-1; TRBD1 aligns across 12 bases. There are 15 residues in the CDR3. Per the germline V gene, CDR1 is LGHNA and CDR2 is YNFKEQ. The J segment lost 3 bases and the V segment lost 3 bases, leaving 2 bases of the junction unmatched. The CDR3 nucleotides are TGTGCCAGCAGCCAGGGACAGGGGGCCTACACTGAAGCTTTCTTT. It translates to CASSQGQGAYTEAFF.

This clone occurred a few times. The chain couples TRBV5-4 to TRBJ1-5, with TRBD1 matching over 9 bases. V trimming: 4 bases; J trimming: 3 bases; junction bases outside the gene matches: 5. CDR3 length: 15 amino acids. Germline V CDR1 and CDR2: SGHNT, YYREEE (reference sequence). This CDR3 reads CASSPDRGINQPQHF. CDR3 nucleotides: TGTGCCAGCAGCCCCGACAGGGGGATCAATCAGCCCCAGCATTTT. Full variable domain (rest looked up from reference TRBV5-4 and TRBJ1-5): ETGVTQSPTHLIKTRGQQVTLRCSSQSGHNTVSWYQQALGQGPQFIFQYYREEENGRGNFPPRFSGLQFPNYSSELNVNALELDDSALYLCASSPDRGINQPQHFGDGTRLSIL.

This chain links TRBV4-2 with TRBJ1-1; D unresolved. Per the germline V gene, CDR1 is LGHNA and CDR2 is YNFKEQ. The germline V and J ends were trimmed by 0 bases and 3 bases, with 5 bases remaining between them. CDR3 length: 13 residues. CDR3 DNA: TGTGCCAGCAGCCAAGATCGGGACACTGAAGCTTTCTTT. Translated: CASSQDRDTEAFF.

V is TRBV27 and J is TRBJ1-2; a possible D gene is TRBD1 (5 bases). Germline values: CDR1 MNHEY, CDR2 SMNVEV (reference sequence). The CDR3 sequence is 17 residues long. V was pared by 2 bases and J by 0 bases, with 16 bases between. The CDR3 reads CASSLVGGKGTNYGYTF. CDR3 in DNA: TGTGCCAGCAGTTTAGTTGGGGGGAAAGGTACTAACTATGGCTACACCTTC.

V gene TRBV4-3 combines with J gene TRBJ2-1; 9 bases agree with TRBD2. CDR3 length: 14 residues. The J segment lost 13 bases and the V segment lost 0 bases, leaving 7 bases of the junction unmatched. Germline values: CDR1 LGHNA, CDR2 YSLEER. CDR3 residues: CASSQESSGTPQFF. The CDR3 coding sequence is TGCGCCAGCAGCCAAGAGTCTAGCGGGACCCCCCAGTTCTTC.

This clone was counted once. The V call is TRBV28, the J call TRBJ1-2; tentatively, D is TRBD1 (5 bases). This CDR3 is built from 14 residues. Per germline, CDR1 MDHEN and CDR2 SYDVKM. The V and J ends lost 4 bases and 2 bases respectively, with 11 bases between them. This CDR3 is CASSSGSPNYGYTF. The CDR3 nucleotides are TGTGCCAGCAGTTCAGGGTCACCGAACTATGGCTACACCTTC.

The chain's CDR3 is CAWRDSPQETQYF. DNA of the CDR3: TGTGCCTGGAGAGACTCGCCCCAAGAGACCCAGTACTTC. The genes are TRBV30 and TRBJ2-5, with D uncertain. This CDR3 is built from 13 residues. Per the germline V gene, CDR1 is GTSNPN and CDR2 is SVGIG (reference sequence). V gave up 3 bases and J gave up 1 base, with 9 bases separating them.

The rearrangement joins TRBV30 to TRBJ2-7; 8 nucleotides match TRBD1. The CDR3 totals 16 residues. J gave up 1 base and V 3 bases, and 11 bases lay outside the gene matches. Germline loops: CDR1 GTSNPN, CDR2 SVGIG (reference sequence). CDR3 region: CAWSPFDRGFSYEQYF. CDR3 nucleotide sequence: TGTGCCTGGAGCCCCTTTGACAGGGGTTTTTCCTACGAGCAGTACTTC.

The CDR3 sequence: CASSSASGGDSYEQYF. The CDR3 DNA sequence: TGTGCCAGCAGTTCTGCTAGCGGGGGGGACTCCTACGAGCAGTACTTC. The chain is built from TRBV27 and TRBJ2-7; 12 positions match TRBD2. V lost 4 bases to trimming and J lost 0 bases; unmatched junction nucleotides: 4. CDR3 length equals 16 residues. Germline CDR1 reads MNHEY; CDR2 reads SMNVEV (reference sequence).

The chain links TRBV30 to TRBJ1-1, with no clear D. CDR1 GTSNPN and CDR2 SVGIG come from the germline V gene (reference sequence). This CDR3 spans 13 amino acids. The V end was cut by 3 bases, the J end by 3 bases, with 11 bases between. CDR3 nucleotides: TGTGCCTGGAGGAAGACTGCGTACACTGAAGCTTTCTTT. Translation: CAWRKTAYTEAFF. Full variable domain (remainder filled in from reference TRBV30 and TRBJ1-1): SQTIHQWPATLVQPVGSPLSLECTVEGTSNPNLYWYRQAAGRGLQLLFYSVGIGQISSEVPQNLSASRPQDRQFILSSKKLLLSDSGFYLCAWRKTAYTEAFFGQGTRLTVV.

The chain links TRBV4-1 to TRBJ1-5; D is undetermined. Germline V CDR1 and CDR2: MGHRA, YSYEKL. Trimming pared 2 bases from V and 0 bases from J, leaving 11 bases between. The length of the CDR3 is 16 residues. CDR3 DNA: TGCGCCAGCAGCCAAAGTCCCGAGTATAGCAATCAGCCCCAGCATTTT. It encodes CASSQSPEYSNQPQHF.

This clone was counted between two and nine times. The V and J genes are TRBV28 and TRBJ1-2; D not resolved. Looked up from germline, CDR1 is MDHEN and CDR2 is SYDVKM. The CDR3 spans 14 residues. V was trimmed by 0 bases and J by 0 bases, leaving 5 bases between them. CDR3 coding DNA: TGTGCCAGCAGTTTATGGACATCTAACTATGGCTACACCTTC. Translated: CASSLWTSNYGYTF.

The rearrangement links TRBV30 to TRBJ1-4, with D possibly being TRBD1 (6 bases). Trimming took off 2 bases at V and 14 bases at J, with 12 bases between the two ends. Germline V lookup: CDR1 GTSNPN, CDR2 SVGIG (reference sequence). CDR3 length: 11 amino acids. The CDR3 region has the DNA TGTGCCTGGAGTACAGGGCTCTGGCTGTTTTTT. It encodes CAWSTGLWLFF.

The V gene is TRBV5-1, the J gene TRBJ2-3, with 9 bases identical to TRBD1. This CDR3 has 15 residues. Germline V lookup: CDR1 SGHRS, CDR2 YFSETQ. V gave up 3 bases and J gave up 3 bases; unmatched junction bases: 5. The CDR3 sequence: CASSWSGTGTDTQYF. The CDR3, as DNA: TGCGCCAGCAGCTGGAGTGGGACAGGGACAGATACGCAGTATTTT.

In DNA, the CDR3 is TGTGCCAGCAGTACCACGACTAGCGGTTACAATGAGCAGTTCTTC. This encodes CASSTTTSGYNEQFF. The chain couples TRBV6-5 to TRBJ2-1, with TRBD2 identical over 9 bases. CDR3 length equals 15 residues. After removal of 5 bases from V and 4 bases from J, the junction contained 6 bases not matched to a gene. The germline V gene has CDR1 MNHEY and CDR2 SVGAGI.

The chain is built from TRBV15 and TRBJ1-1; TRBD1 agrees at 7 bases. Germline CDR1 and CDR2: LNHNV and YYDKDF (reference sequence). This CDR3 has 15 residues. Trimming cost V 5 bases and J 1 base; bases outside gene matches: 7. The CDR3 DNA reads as TGTGCCACCAGCCCCCGGACAGGTGCGAACACTGAAGCTTTCTTT. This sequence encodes CATSPRTGANTEAFF.

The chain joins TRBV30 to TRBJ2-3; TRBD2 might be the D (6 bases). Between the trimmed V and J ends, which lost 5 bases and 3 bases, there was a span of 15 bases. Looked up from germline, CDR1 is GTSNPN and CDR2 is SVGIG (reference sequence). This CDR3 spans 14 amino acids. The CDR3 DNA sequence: TGTGCCTGGGCGGAGGGCCTTACGACAGATACGCAGTATTTT. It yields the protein CAWAEGLTTDTQYF.

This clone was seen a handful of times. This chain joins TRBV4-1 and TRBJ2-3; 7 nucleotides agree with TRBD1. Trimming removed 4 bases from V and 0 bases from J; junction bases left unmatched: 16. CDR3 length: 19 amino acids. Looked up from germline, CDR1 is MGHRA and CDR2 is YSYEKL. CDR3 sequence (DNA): TGCGCCAGCAGCCGCTCGCCCGCTTACAGGGGTTCGAGCACAGATACGCAGTATTTT. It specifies CASSRSPAYRGSSTDTQYF.